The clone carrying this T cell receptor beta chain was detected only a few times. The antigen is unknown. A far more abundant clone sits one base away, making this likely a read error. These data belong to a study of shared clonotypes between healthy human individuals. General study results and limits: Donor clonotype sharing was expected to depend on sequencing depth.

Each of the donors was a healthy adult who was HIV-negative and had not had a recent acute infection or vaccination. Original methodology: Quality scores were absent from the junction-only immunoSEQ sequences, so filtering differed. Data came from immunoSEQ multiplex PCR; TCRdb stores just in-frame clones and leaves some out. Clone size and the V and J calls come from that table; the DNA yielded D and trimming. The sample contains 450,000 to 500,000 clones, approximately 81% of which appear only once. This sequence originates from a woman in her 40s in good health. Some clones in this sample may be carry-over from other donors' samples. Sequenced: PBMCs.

The CDR3 region is CAWISPGTRGWGYGYTF. For the CDR3, the DNA is TGTGCCTGGATCTCTCCGGGGACCAGGGGTTGGGGCTATGGCTACACCTTC. The chain carries TRBV30 and TRBJ1-2; possibly TRBD1 for D (6 bases). The germline CDR1 and CDR2 sequences are GTSNPN and SVGIG (reference sequence). CDR3 length equals 17 residues. V shed 4 bases and J shed 4 bases, with 25 bases lying between them.